The 17 T cell receptor beta chains listed next were all sequenced from one sample in a study of monozygotic twins with inflammatory bowel disease. Each CDR3 protein gets one entry in TCRdb, which reprocessed the 5' RACE reads and gives no DNA. The sample has nearly 450,000 distinct CDR3 sequences. The sequenced sample was blood. These receptors came from a human donor with ulcerative colitis or Crohn's disease, or a healthy co-twin of an affected twin (not recorded which).

This chain uses TRBV28 with TRBJ1-5; TCRdb picks TRBD1, but there is no DNA to check that call. The CDR3 loop spans 12 amino acids. The germline CDR1 and CDR2 sequences are MDHEN and SYDVKM. CDR3 residues: CASSGGRQPQHF.

This chain links TRBV12-3 or TRBV12-4 with TRBJ1-2; the TCRdb D gene call, TRBD1, has no DNA to confirm it. This CDR3 comprises 16 residues. CDR3 region: CASSRGQARLGYGYTF.

The chain is built from TRBV5-1 and TRBJ2-7; lacking DNA, the TRBD1 call made by TCRdb goes unchecked. Germline CDR1 SGHRS, CDR2 YFSETQ. This CDR3 has 15 residues. The CDR3 is CASSSVTGATYEQYF.

V usage is TRBV5-6 and J usage is TRBJ1-2. CDR1 and CDR2 from the germline V gene are SGHDT and YYEEEE. The CDR3 is made up of 15 amino acids. The CDR3 reads CASSLGDGANYGYTF. The whole variable domain, filled in from reference TRBV5-6 and TRBJ1-2, reads DAGVTQSPTHLIKTRGQQVTLRCSPKSGHDTVSWYQQALGQGPQFIFQYYEEEERQRGNFPDRFSGHQFPNYSSELNVNALLLGDSALYLCASSLGDGANYGYTFGSGTRLTVV.

The chain is built from TRBV27 and TRBJ1-5; lacking DNA, the TRBD1 call made by TCRdb goes unchecked. The germline gives CDR1 MNHEY, CDR2 SMNVEV (reference sequence). This CDR3 has 15 amino acids. The CDR3 spells CASSPLGQGGGPQHF.

V and J are TRBV11-2 and TRBJ2-2; with no DNA, the TCRdb D assignment of TRBD1 cannot be verified. In germline, CDR1 is SGHAT, CDR2 FQNNGV. CDR3 length: 16 residues. Here the CDR3 reads CASSLGGQGLDGELFF.

This chain joins TRBV2 and TRBJ1-4. Germline values: CDR1 SNHLY, CDR2 FYNNEI. The CDR3 consists of 14 residues. The CDR3 loop is CASSEGATNEKLFF.

The chain recombines TRBV6-6 with TRBJ1-2; TCRdb's D call, TRBD1, is unchecked because there is no DNA. The CDR3 runs to 11 residues. Germline-derived CDR1 and CDR2 are MNHNY and SVGAGI (reference sequence). This CDR3 is CASSHRAGYTF.

The chain has TRBV2 and TRBJ2-3; as DNA is missing, the TRBD2 call by TCRdb cannot be tested. The CDR3 is made up of 15 amino acids. Germline V gives CDR1 SNHLY, CDR2 FYNNEI. CDR3: CASRRLAVGKDTQYF.

The V call is TRBV24-1, the J call TRBJ2-2. The germline V gene has CDR1 KGHDR and CDR2 SFDVKD. CDR3 length equals 13 residues. This CDR3 is CATSDIRSGELFF.

This chain uses TRBV7-2 with TRBJ2-1. The CDR3 is 13 residues long. Germline assignment: CDR1 SGHTA and CDR2 FQGNSA. The CDR3 sequence: CASSLKGGGEQFF.

This sequence joins TRBV6-5 and TRBJ1-1; the TCRdb D gene call, TRBD1, has no DNA to confirm it. Germline CDR1 and CDR2: MNHEY and SVGAGI. CDR3 length: 13 amino acids. Here the CDR3 reads CASRTTGVTEAFF.

The J gene is TRBJ2-4, the V gene TRBV28; without DNA, the TCRdb call of TRBD1 cannot be checked. Germline values: CDR1 MDHEN, CDR2 SYDVKM. The CDR3 extends over 13 amino acids. The CDR3 protein is CASSPRVENIQYF.

V usage is TRBV20-1 and J usage is TRBJ1-4; TCRdb reports TRBD1, a call that lacks DNA to check it against. Germline values: CDR1 DFQATT, CDR2 SNEGSKA (reference sequence). The CDR3 length is 13 residues. CDR3 amino acids: CSALDGGGEKLFF.

V usage is TRBV7-9 and J usage is TRBJ2-2; TCRdb picks TRBD1, but there is no DNA to check that call. The CDR3 length is 15 residues. CDR1 SEHNR and CDR2 FQNEAQ come from the germline V gene (reference sequence). The CDR3 is CASSLGGSHTGELFF.

The V gene is TRBV4-3, the J gene TRBJ2-2; the D call from TCRdb, TRBD2, cannot be confirmed without DNA. Germline V CDR1 and CDR2: LGHNA, YSLEER. The CDR3 loop spans 16 amino acids. The CDR3 sequence is CASSQDGTAGTGELFF.

V gene TRBV6-1 combines with J gene TRBJ2-5; TCRdb indicates TRBD2, and absent DNA this call remains unverified. Germline-derived CDR1 and CDR2 are MNHNS and SASEGT. The CDR3 is made up of 15 amino acids. The chain's CDR3 is CASTNAIAAAETQYF.